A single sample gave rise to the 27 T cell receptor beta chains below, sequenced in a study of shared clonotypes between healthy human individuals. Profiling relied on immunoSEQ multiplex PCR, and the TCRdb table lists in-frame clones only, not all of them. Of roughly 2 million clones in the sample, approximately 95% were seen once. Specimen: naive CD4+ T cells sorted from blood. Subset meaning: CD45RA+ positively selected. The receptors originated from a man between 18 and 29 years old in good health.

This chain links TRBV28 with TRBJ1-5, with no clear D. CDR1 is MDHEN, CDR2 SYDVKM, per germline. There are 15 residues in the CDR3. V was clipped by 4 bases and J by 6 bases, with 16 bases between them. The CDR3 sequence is CASSSVAGSSQPQHF. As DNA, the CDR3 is TGTGCCAGCAGTTCGGTGGCGGGTTCTAGTCAGCCCCAGCATTTT.

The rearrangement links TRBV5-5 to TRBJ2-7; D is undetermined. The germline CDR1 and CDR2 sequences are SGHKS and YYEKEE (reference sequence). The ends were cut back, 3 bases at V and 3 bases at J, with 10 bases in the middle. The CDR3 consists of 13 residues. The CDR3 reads CASSSDVYYEQYF. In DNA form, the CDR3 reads TGTGCCAGCAGCTCCGACGTCTACTACGAGCAGTACTTC.

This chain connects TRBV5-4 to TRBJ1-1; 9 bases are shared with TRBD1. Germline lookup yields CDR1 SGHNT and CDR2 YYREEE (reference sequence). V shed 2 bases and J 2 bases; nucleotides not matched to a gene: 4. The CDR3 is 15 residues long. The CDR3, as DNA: TGTGCCAGCAGCTTTTCGGGACAGGGTAACACTGAAGCTTTCTTT. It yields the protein CASSFSGQGNTEAFF.

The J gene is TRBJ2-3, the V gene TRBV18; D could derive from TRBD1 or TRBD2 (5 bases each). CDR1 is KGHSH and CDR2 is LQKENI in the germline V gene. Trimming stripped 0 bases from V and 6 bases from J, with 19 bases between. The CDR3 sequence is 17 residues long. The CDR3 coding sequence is TGTGCCAGCTCACCACCGGTTCGGGGCATCGAAGGGGATACGCAGTATTTT. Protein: CASSPPVRGIEGDTQYF. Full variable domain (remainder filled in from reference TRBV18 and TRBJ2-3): NAGVMQNPRHLVRRRGQEARLRCSPMKGHSHVYWYRQLPEEGLKFMVYLQKENIIDESGMPKERFSAEFPKEGPSILRIQQVVRGDSAAYFCASSPPVRGIEGDTQYFGPGTRLTVL.

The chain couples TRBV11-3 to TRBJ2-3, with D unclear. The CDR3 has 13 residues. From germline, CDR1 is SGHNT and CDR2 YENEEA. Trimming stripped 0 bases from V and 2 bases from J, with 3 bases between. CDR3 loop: CASSLEVTDTQYF. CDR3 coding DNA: TGTGCCAGCAGCTTAGAAGTCACAGATACGCAGTATTTT.

The CDR3 protein is CASSVTDSNQPQHF. CDR3 nucleotides: TGTGCCAGCAGTGTTACAGATAGCAATCAGCCCCAGCATTTT. V and J are TRBV2 and TRBJ1-5; D gene ambiguous. V gave up 4 bases and J gave up 0 bases, with 7 bases separating them. CDR3 length: 14 amino acids. Germline CDR1 and CDR2: SNHLY and FYNNEI.

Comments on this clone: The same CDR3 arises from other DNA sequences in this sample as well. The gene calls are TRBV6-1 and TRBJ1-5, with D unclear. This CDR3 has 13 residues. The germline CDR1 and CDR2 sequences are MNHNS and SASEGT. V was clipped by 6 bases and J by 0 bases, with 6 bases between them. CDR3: CASRGLSNQPQHF. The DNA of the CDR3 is TGTGCCAGCAGGGGCCTTAGCAATCAGCCCCAGCATTTT.

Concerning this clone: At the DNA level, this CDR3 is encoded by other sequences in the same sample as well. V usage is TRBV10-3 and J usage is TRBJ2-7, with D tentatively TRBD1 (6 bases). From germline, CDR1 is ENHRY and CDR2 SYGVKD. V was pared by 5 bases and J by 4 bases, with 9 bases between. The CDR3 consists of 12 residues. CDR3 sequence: CAISPTGYEQYF. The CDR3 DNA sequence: TGTGCCATCAGTCCTACAGGGTACGAGCAGTACTTC.

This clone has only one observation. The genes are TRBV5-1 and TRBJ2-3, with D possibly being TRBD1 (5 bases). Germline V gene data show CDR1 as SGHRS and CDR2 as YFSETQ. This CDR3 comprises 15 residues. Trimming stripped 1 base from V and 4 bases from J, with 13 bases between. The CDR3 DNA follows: TGCGCCAGCAGCTTGTCGGCAGGGTGGGCAGATACGCAGTATTTT. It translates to CASSLSAGWADTQYF.

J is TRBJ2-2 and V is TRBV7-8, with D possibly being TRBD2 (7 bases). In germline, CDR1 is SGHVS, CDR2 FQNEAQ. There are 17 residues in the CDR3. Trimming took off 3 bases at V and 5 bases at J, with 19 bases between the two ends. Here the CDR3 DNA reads TGTGCCAGCAGCTTTGTAAGGGGGGGCCGCTGGACCGGGGAGCTGTTTTTT. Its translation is CASSFVRGGRWTGELFF.

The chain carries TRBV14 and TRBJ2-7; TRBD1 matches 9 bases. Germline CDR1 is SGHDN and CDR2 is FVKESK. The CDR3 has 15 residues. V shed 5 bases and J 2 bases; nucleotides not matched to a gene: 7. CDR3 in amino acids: CASSERRTGAYEQYF. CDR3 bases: TGTGCCAGCAGCGAACGACGGACAGGGGCCTACGAGCAGTACTTC.

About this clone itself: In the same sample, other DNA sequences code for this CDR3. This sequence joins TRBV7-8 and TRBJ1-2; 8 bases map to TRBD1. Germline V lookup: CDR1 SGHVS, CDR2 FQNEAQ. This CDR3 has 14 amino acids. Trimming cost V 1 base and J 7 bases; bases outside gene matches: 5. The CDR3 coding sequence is TGTGCCAGCAGCTTAGGGACAGGGTCGAGTGGCTACACCTTC. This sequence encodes CASSLGTGSSGYTF.

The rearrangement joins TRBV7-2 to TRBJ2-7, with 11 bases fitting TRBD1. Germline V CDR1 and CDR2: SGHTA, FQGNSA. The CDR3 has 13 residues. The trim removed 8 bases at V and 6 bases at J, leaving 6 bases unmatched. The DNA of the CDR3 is TGTGCCAGCTCGGGACAGGGGGAGTCCGAGCAGTACTTC. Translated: CASSGQGESEQYF.

CDR3 bases: TGTGCCAGCAGCCCGAGGGGGGGAGAGTACACTGAAGCTTTCTTT. It specifies CASSPRGGEYTEAFF. The rearrangement links TRBV7-8 to TRBJ1-1; D is possibly TRBD1 (6 bases). The V end lost 5 bases, the J end lost 3 bases, and 16 bases lay between the germline ends. From germline, CDR1 is SGHVS and CDR2 FQNEAQ. The CDR3 extends over 15 amino acids.

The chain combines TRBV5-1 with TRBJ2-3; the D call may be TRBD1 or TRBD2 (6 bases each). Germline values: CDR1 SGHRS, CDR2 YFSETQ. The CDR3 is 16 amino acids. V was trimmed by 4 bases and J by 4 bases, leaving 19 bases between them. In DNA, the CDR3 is TGCGCCAGCAGCCCGCGATTGAGGGGGGCCTCAGATACGCAGTATTTT. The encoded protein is CASSPRLRGASDTQYF.

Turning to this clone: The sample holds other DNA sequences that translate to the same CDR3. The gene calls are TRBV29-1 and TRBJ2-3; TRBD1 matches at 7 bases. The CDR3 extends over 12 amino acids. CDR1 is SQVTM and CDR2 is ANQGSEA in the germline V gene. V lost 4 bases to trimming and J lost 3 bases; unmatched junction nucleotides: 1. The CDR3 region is CSVGQGTDTQYF. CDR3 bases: TGCAGCGTTGGACAGGGAACAGATACGCAGTATTTT.

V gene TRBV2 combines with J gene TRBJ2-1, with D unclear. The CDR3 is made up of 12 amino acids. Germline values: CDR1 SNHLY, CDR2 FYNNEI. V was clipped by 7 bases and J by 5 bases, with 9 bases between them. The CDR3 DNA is TGTGCCAGCATCGACTTGAACAATGAGCAGTTCTTC. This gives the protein CASIDLNNEQFF.

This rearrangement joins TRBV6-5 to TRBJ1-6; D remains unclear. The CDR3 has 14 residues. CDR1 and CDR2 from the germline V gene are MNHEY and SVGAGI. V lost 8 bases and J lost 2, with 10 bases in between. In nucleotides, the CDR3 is TGTGCCAGCGGTTCGTTGGCCTATAATTCACCCCTCCACTTT. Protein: CASGSLAYNSPLHF.

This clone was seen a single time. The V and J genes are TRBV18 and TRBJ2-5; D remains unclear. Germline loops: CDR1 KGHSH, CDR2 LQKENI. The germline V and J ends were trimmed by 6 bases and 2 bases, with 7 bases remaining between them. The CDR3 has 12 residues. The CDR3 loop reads CASSLLQETQYF. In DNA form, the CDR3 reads TGTGCCAGCTCTCTTCTACAAGAGACCCAGTACTTC.

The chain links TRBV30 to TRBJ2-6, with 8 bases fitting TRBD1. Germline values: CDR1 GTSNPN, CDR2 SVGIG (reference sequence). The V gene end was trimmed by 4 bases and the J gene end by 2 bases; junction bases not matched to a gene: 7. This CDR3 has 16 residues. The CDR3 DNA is TGTGCCTGGACCCAGGGGGCTAGCGCTGGGGCCAACGTCCTGACTTTC. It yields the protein CAWTQGASAGANVLTF. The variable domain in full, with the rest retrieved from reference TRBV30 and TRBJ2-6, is SQTIHQWPATLVQPVGSPLSLECTVEGTSNPNLYWYRQAAGRGLQLLFYSVGIGQISSEVPQNLSASRPQDRQFILSSKKLLLSDSGFYLCAWTQGASAGANVLTFGAGSRLTVL.

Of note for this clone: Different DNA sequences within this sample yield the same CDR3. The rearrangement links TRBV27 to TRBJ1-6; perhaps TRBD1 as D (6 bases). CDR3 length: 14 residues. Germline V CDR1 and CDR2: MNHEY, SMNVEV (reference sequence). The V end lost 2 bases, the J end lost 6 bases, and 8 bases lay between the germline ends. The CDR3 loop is CASSLGQLNSPLHF. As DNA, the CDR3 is TGTGCCAGCAGTTTAGGACAGCTTAATTCACCCCTCCACTTT.

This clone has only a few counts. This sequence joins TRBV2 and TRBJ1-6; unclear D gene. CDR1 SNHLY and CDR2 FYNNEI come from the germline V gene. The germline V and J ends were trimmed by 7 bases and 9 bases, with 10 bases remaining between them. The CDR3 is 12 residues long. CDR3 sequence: CASNQELSPLHF. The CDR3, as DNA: TGTGCCAGCAATCAGGAGCTTTCACCCCTCCACTTT.

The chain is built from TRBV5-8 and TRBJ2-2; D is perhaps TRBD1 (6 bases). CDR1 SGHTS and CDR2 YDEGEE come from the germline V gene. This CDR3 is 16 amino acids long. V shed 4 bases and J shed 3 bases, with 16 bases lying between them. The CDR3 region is CASSRVRGTYTGELFF. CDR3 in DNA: TGTGCCAGCAGCCGCGTAAGGGGGACATACACCGGGGAGCTGTTTTTT.

The CDR3 protein is CASRVTGSTNEKLFF. In DNA, the CDR3 is TGTGCCAGCAGGGTTACAGGGTCAACTAATGAAAAACTGTTTTTT. The chain uses TRBV7-8 and TRBJ1-4, with D tentatively TRBD1 (6 bases). V lost 6 bases and J 0 bases, leaving 11 bases between the germline ends. The CDR3 spans 15 residues. Germline loops: CDR1 SGHVS, CDR2 FQNEAQ.

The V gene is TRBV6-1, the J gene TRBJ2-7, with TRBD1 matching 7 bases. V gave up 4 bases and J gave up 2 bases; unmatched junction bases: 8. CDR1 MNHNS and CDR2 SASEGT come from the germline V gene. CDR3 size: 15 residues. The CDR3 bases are TGTGCCAGCAGTGGCGGACAGGTCATAACCTACGAGCAGTACTTC. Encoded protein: CASSGGQVITYEQYF.

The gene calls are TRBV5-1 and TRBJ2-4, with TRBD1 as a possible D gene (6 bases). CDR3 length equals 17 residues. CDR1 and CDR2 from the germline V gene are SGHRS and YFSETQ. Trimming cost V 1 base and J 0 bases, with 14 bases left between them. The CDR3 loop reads CASSLPRTDLAKNIQYF. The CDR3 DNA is TGCGCCAGCAGCTTGCCCCGGACAGACCTAGCCAAAAACATTCAGTACTTC.

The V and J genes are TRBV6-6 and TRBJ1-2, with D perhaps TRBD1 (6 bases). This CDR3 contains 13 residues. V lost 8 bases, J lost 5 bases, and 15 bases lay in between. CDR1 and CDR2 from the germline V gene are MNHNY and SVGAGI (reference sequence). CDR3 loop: CASDGTGWYGYTF. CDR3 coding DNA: TGTGCCAGCGATGGTACAGGGTGGTATGGCTACACCTTC.